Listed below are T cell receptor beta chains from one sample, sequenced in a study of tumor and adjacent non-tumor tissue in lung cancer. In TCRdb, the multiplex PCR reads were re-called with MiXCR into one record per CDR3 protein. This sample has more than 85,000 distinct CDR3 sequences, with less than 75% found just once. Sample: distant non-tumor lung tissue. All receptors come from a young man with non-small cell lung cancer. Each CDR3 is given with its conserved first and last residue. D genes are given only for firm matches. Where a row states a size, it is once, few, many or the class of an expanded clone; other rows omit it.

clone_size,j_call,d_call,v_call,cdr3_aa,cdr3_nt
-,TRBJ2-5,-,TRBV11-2,CPSSLSIGGRETQYF,TGTCCCAGCTCCCTTTCTATTGGGGGACGTGAGACCCAGTACTTC
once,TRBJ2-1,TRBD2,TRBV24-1,CTTSDLGTSEGNEQFF,TGTACCACCAGTGATTTGGGGACTAGCGAGGGCAATGAGCAGTTCTTC
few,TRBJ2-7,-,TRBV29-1,CSARLSSYGQYF,TGTAGCGCCCGGTTGAGCTCCTACGGGCAGTACTTC
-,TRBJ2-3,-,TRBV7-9,CARSLGASLDVDTEYF,TGTGCCAGGAGCTTAGGCGCCTCGCTAGATGTAGATACGGAGTATTTT
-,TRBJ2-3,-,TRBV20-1,CSARYNQGGSYMTDTQYF,TGCAGTGCTAGATATAATCAGGGGGGCTCGTATATGACAGATACGCAGTATTTT
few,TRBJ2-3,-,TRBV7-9,CASSSWSHTNTQYF,TGTGCCAGCAGCTCGTGGAGTCACACAAATACGCAGTATTTT
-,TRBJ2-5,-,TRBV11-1,CASSADTCHETQYF,TGTGCCAGCAGCGCCGACACGTGTCATGAGACCCAGTACTTC
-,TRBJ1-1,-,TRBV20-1,CSALKQGGNTEDFF,TGCAGTGCCTTAAAACAGGGTGGGAACACTGAAGATTTCTTT
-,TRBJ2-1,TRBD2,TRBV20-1,CNARAGTIFGEQFF,TGCAATGCGAGAGCAGGGACTATCTTCGGTGAGCAGTTCTTC
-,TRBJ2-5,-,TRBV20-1,CSGIGVGKKTQYF,TGCAGTGGTATTGGCGTGGGGAAAAAGACCCAGTACTTC
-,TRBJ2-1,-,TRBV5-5,CASSLVGGTVYNEQFF,TGTGCCAGCAGCTTGGTGGGCGGGACGGTGTACAACGAGCAGTTCTTC
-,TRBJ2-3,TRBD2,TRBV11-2,CTSSLGTSGRARDTQYF,TGTACCAGCAGCCTTGGGACTAGCGGGAGGGCCCGAGATACGCAGTATTTT
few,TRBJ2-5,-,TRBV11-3,CASSLFPRLSRVPREETQYF,TGTGCCAGCAGCTTATTCCCCAGGCTCAGTCGGGTACCAAGAGAAGAGACCCAGTACTTC
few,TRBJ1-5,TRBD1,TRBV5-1,CASSLGPGTANQPQHF,TGCGCCAGCAGCTTGGGCCCCGGGACAGCCAATCAGCCCCAGCATTTT
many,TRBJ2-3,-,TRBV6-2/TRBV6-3,CASRPGQPLDTQYF,TGTGCCAGCAGACCCGGACAGCCCTTGGATACGCAGTATTTT
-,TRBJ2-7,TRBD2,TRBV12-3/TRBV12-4,CASTFRAGGRYKQYF,TGTGCCAGCACCTTCAGGGCGGGAGGGCGCTACAAGCAGTACTTC
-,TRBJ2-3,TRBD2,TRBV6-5,CASSIEQAGSTDTQYF,TGTGCAAGCAGCATAGAACAAGCGGGGTCCACAGATACGCAGTATTTT
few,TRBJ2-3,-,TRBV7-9,CASSAGGDTQYF,TGTGCCAGCAGCGCTGGCGGGGATACGCAGTATTTT
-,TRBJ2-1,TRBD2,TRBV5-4,CASSSPPLIGTSETF,TGTGCCAGCAGCTCCCCCCCATTGATTGGGACTAGCGAGACATTC
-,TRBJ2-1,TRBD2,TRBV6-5,CASSYWLAGDYNEQFF,TGTGCCAGTAGTTACTGGCTAGCGGGAGATTACAATGAGCAGTTCTTC
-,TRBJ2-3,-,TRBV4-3,CASSQVKDLSTDTQYF,TGCGCCAGTAGCCAAGTAAAGGATCTGAGCACAGATACGCAGTATTTT
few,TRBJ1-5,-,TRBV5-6,CASSPGSGDQPQHF,TGTGCCAGCAGCCCTGGCTCCGGGGATCAGCCCCAGCATTTT
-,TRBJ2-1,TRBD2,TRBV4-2,CASNHLTGTGAGGEQFF,TGTGCCAGCAACCACCTAACCGGGACTGGCGCGGGGGGGGAGCAGTTCTTC
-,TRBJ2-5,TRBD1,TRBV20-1,CSACRTGQEIQYF,TGCAGTGCTTGTCGGACAGGGCAAGAGATCCAGTACTTC
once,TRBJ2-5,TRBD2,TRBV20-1,CSASHGFSGRTSSTETQYF,TGCAGTGCTAGCCATGGATTCAGCGGGAGGACCAGTTCGACAGAGACCCAGTACTTC
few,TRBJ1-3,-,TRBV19,CATTGLSSGNTIYF,TGTGCCACCACGGGACTTAGCTCTGGAAACACCATATATTTT
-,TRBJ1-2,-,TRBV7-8,CASSLTRGLVDYGYTF,TGTGCCAGCAGCTTAACGAGGGGATTAGTAGACTATGGCTACACCTTC
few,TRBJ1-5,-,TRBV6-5,CASSSTPPGWGNQSQHF,TGTGCCAGCAGCTCGACCCCCCCTGGATGGGGCAATCAGTCCCAACATTTT
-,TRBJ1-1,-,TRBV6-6,CDSSSTGRNTEAFF,TGTGATAGCAGTTCGACCGGGAGGAACACTGAAGCTTTCTTT
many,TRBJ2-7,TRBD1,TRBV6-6,CASTPGQGAGEQYF,TGTGCCAGCACCCCAGGACAGGGGGCGGGGGAGCAGTACTTC
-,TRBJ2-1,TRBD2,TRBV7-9,CTNNTGTSGLGDEQFF,TGTACCAACAACACGGGGACTAGCGGGTTAGGCGATGAACAGTTCTTC
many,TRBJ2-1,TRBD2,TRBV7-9,CASSTGTSGLGDEQFF,TGTGCCAGCAGCACGGGGACTAGCGGGTTAGGCGATGAGCAGTTCTTC
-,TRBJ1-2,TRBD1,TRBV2,CASSETGQGYGYTF,TGTGCCAGCAGCGAAACAGGACAGGGCTATGGCTACACCTTC
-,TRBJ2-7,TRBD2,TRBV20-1,CGASPIGTSVRGEQYF,TGCGGTGCTAGCCCAATCGGGACTAGCGTTCGGGGCGAGCAGTACTTC
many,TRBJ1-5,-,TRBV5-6,CASSLNSESSNQPQHF,TGTGCCAGCAGCTTGAACAGCGAAAGTAGCAATCAGCCCCAGCATTTT
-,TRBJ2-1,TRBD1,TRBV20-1,CSSLRFDRGRINEQFF,TGCAGTTCCTTGAGATTCGACAGGGGGCGCATCAATGAACAGTTCTTC
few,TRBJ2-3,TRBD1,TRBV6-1,CASMWDRYTDTQYF,TGTGCCAGCATGTGGGACAGATACACAGATACGCAGTATTTT
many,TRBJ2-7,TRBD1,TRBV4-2,CASSHATGPYEQYF,TGTGCCAGCAGCCATGCGACAGGGCCCTACGAGCAGTACTTC
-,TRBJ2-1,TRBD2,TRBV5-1,CASSPPWGPVLPGTSKGNEQFF,TGCGCCAGCAGCCCTCCCTGGGGACCAGTGCTGCCCGGGACTAGCAAGGGCAATGAGCAGTTCTTC
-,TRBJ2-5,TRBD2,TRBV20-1,CSAPSGDQETQYF,TGCAGTGCCCCTAGCGGGGACCAAGAGACCCAGTACTTT
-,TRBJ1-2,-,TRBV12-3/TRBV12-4,CASSLGAGYAF,TGCGCCAGCAGCTTAGGGGCGGGCTACGCCTTC
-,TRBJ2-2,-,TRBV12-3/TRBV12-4,CASSLSSGGELVF,TGTGCCAGCAGTTTAAGTTCAGGCGGGGAGCTGGTTTTT
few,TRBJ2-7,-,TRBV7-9,CASSIGSFYEQYF,TGTGCCAGCAGCATCGGGTCTTTCTACGAGCAGTACTTC
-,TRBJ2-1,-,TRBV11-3,CASSLRRVRAYKQFF,TGTGCCAGCAGCCTACGCCGCGTTCGGGCCTATAAGCAGTTCTTC
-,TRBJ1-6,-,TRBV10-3,CTITDDVSCNSPLHF,TGTACCATCACGGACGACGTCAGCTGTAATTCACCCCTCCACTTT
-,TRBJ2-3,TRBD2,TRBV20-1,CSAGDRAGEPVDTQYF,TGCAGTGCTGGAGATCGAGCGGGAGAGCCGGTAGATACGCAGTATTTT
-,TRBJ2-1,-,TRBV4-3,CASSQGAGSYNEQFF,TGCGCCAGCAGCCAAGGGGCAGGGAGTTACAACGAGCAGTTCTTC
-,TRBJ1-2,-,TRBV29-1,CSLDVAGATLGVYTF,TGCAGCCTTGATGTGGCAGGGGCGACCCTGGGAGTCTACACCTTC
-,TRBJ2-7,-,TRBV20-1,CSARDGWDERF,TGCAGTGCTAGAGATGGGTGGGACGAGCGCTTC